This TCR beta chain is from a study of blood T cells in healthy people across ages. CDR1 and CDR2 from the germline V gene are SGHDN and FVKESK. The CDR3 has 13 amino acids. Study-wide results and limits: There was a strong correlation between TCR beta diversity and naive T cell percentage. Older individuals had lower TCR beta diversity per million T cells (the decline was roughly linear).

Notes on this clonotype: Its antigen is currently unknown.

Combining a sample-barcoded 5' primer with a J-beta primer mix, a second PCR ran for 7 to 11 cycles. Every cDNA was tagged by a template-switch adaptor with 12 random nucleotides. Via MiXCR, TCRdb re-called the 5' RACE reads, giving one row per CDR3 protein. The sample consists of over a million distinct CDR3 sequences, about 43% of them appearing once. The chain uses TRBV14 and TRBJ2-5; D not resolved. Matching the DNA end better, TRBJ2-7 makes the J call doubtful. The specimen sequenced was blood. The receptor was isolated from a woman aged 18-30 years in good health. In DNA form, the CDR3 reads TGTGCCAGCAGCCAAATTCCGCACCACGAGCAGTACTTC. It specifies CASSQIPHHEQYF.